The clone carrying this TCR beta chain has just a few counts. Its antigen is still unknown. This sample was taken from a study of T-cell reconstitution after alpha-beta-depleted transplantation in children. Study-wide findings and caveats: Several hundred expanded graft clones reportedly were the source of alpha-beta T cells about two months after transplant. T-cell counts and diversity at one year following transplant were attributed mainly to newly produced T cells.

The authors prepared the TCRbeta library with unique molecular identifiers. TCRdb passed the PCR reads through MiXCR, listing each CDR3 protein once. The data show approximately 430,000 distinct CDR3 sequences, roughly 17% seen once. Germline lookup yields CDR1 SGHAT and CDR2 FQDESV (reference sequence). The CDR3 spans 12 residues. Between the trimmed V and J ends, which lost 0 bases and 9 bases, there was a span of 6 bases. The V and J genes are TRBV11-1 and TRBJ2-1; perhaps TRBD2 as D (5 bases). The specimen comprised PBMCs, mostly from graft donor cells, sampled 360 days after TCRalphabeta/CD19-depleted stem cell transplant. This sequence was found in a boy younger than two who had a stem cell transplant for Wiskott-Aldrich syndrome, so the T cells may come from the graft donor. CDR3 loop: CASSLAGSEQFF. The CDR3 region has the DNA TGTGCCAGCAGCTTAGCGGGGAGTGAGCAGTTCTTC.